Given below is one T cell receptor (beta chain) in context. This specimen belongs to a study of blood T cell repertoires in COVID-19. Turning to the study itself: Researchers got acute and convalescent COVID-19 samples from the United States, Italy and Spain. PBMCs, B-cell-depleted T cells, or T cells were the source of the cDNA or gDNA that made up the material.

In the authors' methods: Nucleated cell counts were estimated from reference gene primer amplification. Assay used: immunoSEQ multiplex PCR; TCRdb lists only in-frame clones, some missing. That table supplies the V and J calls and clone size; D and trimming were determined from the DNA. The sample carries tens of thousands of clones, more than 75% recorded once. J lost 7 bases, V lost 5 bases, and 12 bases had no gene match. The germline gives CDR1 MNHEY, CDR2 SMNVEV (reference sequence). The CDR3 spans 18 residues. The TCR comes from a man aged 80 or over in a cohort sampled during active COVID-19. The gene calls are TRBV27 and TRBJ1-6, with 12 bases fitting TRBD1. The specimen was peripheral blood. CDR3 bases: TGTGCCAGCAGTCAGGGACAGGGGGCGGTAAACTTGAATTCACCCCTCCACTTT. The encoded protein is CASSQGQGAVNLNSPLHF.